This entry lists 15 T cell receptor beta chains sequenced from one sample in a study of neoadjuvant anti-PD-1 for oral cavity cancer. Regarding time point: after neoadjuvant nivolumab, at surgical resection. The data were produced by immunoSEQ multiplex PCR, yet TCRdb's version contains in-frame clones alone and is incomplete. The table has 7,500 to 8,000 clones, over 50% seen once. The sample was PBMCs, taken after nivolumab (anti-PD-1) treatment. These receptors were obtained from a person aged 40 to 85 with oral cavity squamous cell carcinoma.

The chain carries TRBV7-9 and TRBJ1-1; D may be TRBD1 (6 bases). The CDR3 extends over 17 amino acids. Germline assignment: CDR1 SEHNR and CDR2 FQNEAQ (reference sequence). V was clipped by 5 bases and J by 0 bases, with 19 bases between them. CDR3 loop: CASSQTGGLGMNTEAFF. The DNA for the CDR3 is TGTGCCAGCAGCCAGACAGGAGGGTTAGGGATGAACACTGAAGCTTTCTTT.

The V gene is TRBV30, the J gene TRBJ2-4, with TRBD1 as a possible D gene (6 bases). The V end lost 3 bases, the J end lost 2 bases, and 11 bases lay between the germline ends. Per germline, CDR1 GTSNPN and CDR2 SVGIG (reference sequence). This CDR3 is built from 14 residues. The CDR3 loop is CAWSPGQSKNIQYF. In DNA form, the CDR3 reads TGTGCCTGGAGCCCGGGACAATCCAAAAACATTCAGTACTTC.

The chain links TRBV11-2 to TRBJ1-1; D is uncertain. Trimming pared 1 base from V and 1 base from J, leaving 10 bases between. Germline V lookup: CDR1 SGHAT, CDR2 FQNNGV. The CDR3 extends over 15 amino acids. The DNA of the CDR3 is TGTGCCAGCAGCTTAGGGCTGGGAGGGAACACTGAAGCTTTCTTT. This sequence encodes CASSLGLGGNTEAFF.

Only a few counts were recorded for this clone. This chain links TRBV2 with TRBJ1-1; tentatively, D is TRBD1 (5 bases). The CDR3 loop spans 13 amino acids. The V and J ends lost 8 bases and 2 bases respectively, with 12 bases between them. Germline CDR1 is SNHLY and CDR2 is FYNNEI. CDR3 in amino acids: CASATRGNTEAFF. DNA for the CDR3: TGTGCCAGCGCGACAAGGGGCAACACTGAAGCTTTCTTT. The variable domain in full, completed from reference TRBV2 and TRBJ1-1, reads EPEVTQTPSHQVTQMGQEVILRCVPISNHLYFYWYRQILGQKVEFLVSFYNNEISEKSEIFDDQFSVERPDGSNFTLKIRSTKLEDSAMYFCASATRGNTEAFFGQGTRLTVV.

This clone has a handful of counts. The CDR3 DNA is TGTGCCTGGAGTTCCGACCAAGCGGGCACTTTGGGCTACGAGCAGTACTTC. As protein: CAWSSDQAGTLGYEQYF. The genes are TRBV30 and TRBJ2-7, with D possibly TRBD2 on 6 matching bases. The length of the CDR3 is 17 residues. Germline CDR1 is GTSNPN and CDR2 is SVGIG (reference sequence). Trimming pared 2 bases from V and 3 bases from J, leaving 23 bases between.

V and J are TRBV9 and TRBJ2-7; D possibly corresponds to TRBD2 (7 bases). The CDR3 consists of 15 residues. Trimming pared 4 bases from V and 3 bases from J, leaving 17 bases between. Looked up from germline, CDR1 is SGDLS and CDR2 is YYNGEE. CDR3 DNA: TGTGCCAGCAGCTCCAATAGGGGGGGGCACTACGAGCAGTACTTC. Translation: CASSSNRGGHYEQYF.

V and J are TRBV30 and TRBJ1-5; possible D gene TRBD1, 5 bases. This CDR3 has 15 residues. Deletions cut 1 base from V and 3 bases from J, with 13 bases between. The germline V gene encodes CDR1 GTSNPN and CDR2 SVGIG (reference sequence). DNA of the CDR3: TGTGCCTGGAGTGACAAGGGACTGCACAATCAGCCCCAGCATTTT. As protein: CAWSDKGLHNQPQHF.

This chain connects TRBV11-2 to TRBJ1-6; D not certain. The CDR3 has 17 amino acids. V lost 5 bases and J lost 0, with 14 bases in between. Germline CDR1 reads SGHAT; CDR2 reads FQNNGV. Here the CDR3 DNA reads TGTGCCAGCAGCCCTATTAGGGCGAGCTCCTATAATTCACCCCTCCACTTT. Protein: CASSPIRASSYNSPLHF.

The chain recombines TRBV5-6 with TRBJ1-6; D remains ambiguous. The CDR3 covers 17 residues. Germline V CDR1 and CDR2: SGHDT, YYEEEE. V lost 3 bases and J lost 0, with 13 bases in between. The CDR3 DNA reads TGTGCCAGCAGCTCGGTACTTCGGAGCTCCTATAATTCACCCCTCCACTTT. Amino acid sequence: CASSSVLRSSYNSPLHF.

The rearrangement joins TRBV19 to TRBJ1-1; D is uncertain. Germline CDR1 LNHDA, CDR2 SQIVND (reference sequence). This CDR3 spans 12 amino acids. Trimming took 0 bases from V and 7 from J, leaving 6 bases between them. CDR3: CASSIEGREAFF. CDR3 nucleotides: TGTGCCAGTAGTATAGAAGGGCGTGAAGCTTTCTTT.

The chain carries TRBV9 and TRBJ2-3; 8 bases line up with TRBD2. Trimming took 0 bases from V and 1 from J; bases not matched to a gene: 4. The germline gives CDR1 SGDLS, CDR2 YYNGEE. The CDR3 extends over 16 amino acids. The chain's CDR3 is CASSVDPAGGTDTQYF. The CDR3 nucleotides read TGTGCCAGCAGCGTAGATCCAGCGGGGGGCACAGATACGCAGTATTTT.

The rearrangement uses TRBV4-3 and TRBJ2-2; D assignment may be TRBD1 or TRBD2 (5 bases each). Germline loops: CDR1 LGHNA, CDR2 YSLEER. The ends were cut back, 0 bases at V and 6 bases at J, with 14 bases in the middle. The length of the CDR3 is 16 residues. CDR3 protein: CASSQEGGGGSGELFF. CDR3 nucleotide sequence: TGCGCCAGCAGCCAAGAAGGTGGTGGGGGTTCCGGGGAGCTGTTTTTT.

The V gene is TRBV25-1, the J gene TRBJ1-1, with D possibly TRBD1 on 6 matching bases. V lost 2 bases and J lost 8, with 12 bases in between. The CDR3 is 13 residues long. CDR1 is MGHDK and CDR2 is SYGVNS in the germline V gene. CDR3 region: CASSEEGGREAFF. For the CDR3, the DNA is TGTGCCAGCAGTGAAGAGGGGGGGCGAGAAGCTTTCTTT. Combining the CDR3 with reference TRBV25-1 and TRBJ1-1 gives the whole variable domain EADIYQTPRYLVIGTGKKITLECSQTMGHDKMYWYQQDPGMELHLIHYSYGVNSTEKGDLSSESTVSRIRTEHFPLTLESARPSHTSQYLCASSEEGGREAFFGQGTRLTVV.

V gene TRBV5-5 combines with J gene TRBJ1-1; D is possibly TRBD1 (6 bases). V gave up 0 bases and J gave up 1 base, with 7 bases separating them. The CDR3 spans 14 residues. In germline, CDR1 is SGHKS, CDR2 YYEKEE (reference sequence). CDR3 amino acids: CASSLEGENTEAFF. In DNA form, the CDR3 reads TGTGCCAGCAGCTTGGAGGGGGAGAACACTGAAGCTTTCTTT.

CDR3 in DNA: TGTGCCAGCAGCCAAGAAATAACAGGGGCGGGAGAGACCCAGTACTTC. Translation gives CASSQEITGAGETQYF. The chain uses TRBV4-2 and TRBJ2-5; 7 bases map to TRBD1. With 0 bases clipped from V and 4 bases from J, the junction kept 8 bases outside the gene matches. The CDR3 extends over 16 amino acids. Germline CDR1 and CDR2: LGHNA and YNFKEQ.